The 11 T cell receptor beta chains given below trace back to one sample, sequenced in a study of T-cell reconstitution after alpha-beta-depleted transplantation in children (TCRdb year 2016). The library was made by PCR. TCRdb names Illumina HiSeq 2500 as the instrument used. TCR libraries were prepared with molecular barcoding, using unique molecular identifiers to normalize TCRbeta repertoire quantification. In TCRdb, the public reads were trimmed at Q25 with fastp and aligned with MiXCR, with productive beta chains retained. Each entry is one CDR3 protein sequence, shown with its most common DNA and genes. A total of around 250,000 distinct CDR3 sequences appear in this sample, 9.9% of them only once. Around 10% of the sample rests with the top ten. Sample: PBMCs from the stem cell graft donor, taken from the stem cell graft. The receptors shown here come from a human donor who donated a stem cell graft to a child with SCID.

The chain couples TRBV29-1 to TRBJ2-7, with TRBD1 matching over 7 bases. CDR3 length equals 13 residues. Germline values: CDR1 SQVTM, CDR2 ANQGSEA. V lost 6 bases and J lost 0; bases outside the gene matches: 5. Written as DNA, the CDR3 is TGCAGCGTCACCACAGGGGACTCCTACGAGCAGTACTTC. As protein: CSVTTGDSYEQYF.

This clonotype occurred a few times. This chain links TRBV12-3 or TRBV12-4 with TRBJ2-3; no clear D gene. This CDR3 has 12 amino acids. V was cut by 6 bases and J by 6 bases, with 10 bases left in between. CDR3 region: CASRENSDTQYF. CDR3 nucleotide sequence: TGTGCCAGCAGGGAAAACTCGGATACGCAGTATTTT.

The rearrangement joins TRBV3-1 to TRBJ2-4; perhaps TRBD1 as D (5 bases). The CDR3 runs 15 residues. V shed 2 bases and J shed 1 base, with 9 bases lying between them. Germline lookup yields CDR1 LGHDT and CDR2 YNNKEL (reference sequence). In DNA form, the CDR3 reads TGTGCCAGCAGCCAAAGGGGCAACGCCAAAAACATTCAGTACTTC. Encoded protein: CASSQRGNAKNIQYF.

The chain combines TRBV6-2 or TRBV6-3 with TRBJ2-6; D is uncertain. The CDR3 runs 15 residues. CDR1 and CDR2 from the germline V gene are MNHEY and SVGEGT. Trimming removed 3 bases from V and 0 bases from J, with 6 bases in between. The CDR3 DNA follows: TGTGCCAGCAGTTATGGCCTCTCTGGGGCCAACGTCCTGACTTTC. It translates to CASSYGLSGANVLTF.

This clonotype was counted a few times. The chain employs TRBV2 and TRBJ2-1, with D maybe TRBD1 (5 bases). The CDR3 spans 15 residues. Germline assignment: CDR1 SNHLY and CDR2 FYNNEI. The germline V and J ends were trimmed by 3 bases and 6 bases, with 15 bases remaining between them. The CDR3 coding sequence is TGTGCCAGCAGTGATCAGGGTTTGACGGGCAATGAGCAGTTCTTC. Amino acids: CASSDQGLTGNEQFF.

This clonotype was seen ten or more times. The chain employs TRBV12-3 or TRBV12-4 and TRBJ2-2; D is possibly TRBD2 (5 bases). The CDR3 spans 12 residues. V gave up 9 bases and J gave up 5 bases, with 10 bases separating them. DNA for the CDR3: TGTGCCAGTCTCCGGGGAACCGGGGAGCTGTTTTTT. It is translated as CASLRGTGELFF.

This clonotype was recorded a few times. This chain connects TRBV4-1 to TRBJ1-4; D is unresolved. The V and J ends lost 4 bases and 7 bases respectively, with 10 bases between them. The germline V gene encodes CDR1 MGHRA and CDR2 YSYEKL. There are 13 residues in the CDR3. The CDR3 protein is CASSLREIEKLFF. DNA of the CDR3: TGCGCCAGCAGCCTCCGTGAAATTGAAAAACTGTTTTTT.

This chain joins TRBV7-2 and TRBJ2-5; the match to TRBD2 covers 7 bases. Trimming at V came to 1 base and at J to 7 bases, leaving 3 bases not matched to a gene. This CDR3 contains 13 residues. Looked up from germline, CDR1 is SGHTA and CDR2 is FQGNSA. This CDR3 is CASSLVWGGTQYF. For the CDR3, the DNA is TGTGCCAGCAGCTTAGTGTGGGGGGGGACCCAGTACTTC. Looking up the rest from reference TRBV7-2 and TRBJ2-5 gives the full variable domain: GAGVSQSPSNKVTEKGKDVELRCDPISGHTALYWYRQSLGQGLEFLIYFQGNSAPDKSGLPSDRFSAERTGGSVSTLTIQRTQQEDSAVYLCASSLVWGGTQYFGPGTRLLVL.

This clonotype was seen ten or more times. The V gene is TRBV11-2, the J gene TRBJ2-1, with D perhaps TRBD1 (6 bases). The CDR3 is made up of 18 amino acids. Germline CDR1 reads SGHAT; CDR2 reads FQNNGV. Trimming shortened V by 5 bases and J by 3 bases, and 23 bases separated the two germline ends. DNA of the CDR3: TGTGCCAGCAGCGACAGCCAGACAGGTTCTGTCCGCTACAATGAGCAGTTCTTC. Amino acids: CASSDSQTGSVRYNEQFF. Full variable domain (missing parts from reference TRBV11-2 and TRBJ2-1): EAGVAQSPRYKIIEKRQSVAFWCNPISGHATLYWYQQILGQGPKLLIQFQNNGVVDDSQLPKDRFSAERLKGVDSTLKIQPAKLEDSAVYLCASSDSQTGSVRYNEQFFGPGTRLTVL.

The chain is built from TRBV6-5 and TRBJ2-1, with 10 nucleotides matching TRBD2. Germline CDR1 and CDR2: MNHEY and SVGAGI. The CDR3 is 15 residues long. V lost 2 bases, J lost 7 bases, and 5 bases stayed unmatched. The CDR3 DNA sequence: TGTGCCAGCAGTTACAGTAGCGGGGGGAGGAATGAGCAGTTCTTC. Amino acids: CASSYSSGGRNEQFF.

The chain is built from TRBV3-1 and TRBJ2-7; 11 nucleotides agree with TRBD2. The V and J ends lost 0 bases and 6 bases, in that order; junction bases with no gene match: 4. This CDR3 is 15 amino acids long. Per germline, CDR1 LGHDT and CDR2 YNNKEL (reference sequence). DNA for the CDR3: TGTGCCAGCAGCCAAGATGGGCTAGCGGGGGGCGAGCAGTACTTC. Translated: CASSQDGLAGGEQYF.